This entry features one T cell receptor (beta chain) sequence. The source of the sample is a study of blood T cells in healthy people across ages. CDR1 is LNHDA and CDR2 is SQIVND in the germline V gene (reference sequence). The CDR3 is made up of 16 amino acids. Trimming stripped 1 base from V and 6 bases from J, with 17 bases between. It was with a sample-barcoded 5' primer and a J-beta primer mix that a second PCR of roughly 7 to 12 cycles was run. Each cDNA molecule, via a template-switch adaptor with 12 random nucleotides, was tagged. TCRdb fed the 5' RACE reads into MiXCR, producing one record per CDR3 protein. Of roughly 1,100,000 distinct CDR3 sequences listed, 20% to 25% are singletons. Another study also made use of these data, one on T cells of mothers and their children.

The sequencing input was blood. The clonotype comes from a girl aged 2-10 years in good health. The V call is TRBV19, the J call TRBJ2-3, with unresolved D. CDR3 protein: CASSIVGGQAVDTQYF. In DNA form, the CDR3 reads TGTGCCAGTAGTATAGTGGGTGGGCAGGCAGTGGATACGCAGTATTTT. Combining the CDR3 with reference TRBV19 and TRBJ2-3 gives the whole variable domain DGGITQSPKYLFRKEGQNVTLSCEQNLNHDAMYWYRQDPGQGLRLIYYSQIVNDFQKGDIAEGYSVSREKKESFPLTVTSAQKNPTAFYLCASSIVGGQAVDTQYFGPGTRLTVL.